The clone carrying this T cell receptor (beta chain) appeared many times. These data come from a study of T cell repertoires in cytomegalovirus infection. TCRdb analysed the reads with MiXCR anew, one entry per CDR3 protein. The sample holds 450,000 to 600,000 distinct CDR3 sequences; about 11% are singletons and the top ten take more than 8.5%. The CDR3 has 13 residues. From germline, CDR1 is MDHEN and CDR2 SYDVKM. Unmatched junction bases numbered 8, after V lost 11 bases and J lost 4 bases. This TCR was recovered from a human donor in good health (CMV status not recorded). Some clones in this sample may be carry-over from other donors' samples. The sample taken for sequencing was PBMCs. The J gene is TRBJ2-7, the V gene TRBV28, with TRBD2 identical over 10 bases. CDR3 sequence (DNA): TGTGCCGGGAGCGGGAGGGGTTCGTACGAGCAGTACTTC. It encodes CAGSGRGSYEQYF.